Each of the 18 T cell receptor beta chains below was sequenced from the same sample in a study of cytomegalovirus exposure and HLA in healthy donors (TCRdb year 2017). To prepare the library, the immunoSEQ multiplex PCR assay was applied. A mixture of 60 forward primers for TCR Vbeta segments and 13 reverse primers for TCR Jbeta segments was used in the multiplex PCR. Sourced from immuneACCESS, this table was stored by TCRdb with only in-frame sequences that have V and J called. A share of the clones is absent; for the studies checked, an unresolved V gene accounts for under half, and the remainder has no known explanation. This sample comprises about 94,000 clones, more than 60% of them detected only once. The top ten clonotypes cover 3% to 4% of the sample. Sequences were obtained from PBMCs. The receptors come from a man between 25 and 39 years old in good health and CMV-seronegative.

This clone occurred a few times. An end of the junction differs from the germline gene, which may be a read error. The chain joins TRBV29-1 to TRBJ2-2; D might be TRBD1 (6 bases). This CDR3 contains 13 residues. Germline V gives CDR1 SQVTM, CDR2 ANQGSEA. The CDR3 nucleotides are TGCAGCGTTGAAGGAACAGGGCACCGGGGAGCTGTTTTT. This sequence encodes CSVEGTGHRGAVF.

This clone was picked up a small number of times. The gene calls are TRBV6-5 and TRBJ2-2, with 11 positions matching TRBD2. The CDR3 is 15 amino acids. Trimming cost V 7 bases and J 7 bases; bases outside gene matches: 8. In germline, CDR1 is MNHEY, CDR2 SVGAGI. CDR3 in amino acids: CASTVTSGGSGELFF. CDR3 in DNA: TGTGCCAGCACCGTTACTAGCGGGGGCAGCGGGGAGCTGTTTTTT.

In this sample, this clone turned up a few times. The chain combines TRBV5-1 with TRBJ2-7, with 14 bases that match TRBD2. Looked up from germline, CDR1 is SGHRS and CDR2 is YFSETQ. The CDR3 runs to 15 residues. Trimming removed 8 bases from V and 6 bases from J; junction bases left unmatched: 10. CDR3 in DNA: TGCGCCAGTATCGGGACTAGCGGGAGTGGAGGCGAGCAGTACTTC. Encoded protein: CASIGTSGSGGEQYF.

This sequence joins TRBV4-1 and TRBJ1-3; TRBD1 might be the D (6 bases). Germline values: CDR1 MGHRA, CDR2 YSYEKL. The V and J ends lost 1 base and 0 bases respectively, with 16 bases between them. The CDR3 runs 18 residues. Here the CDR3 reads CASSQVWGPLSSGNTIYF. The CDR3 DNA is TGCGCCAGCAGCCAAGTTTGGGGGCCCCTTTCCTCTGGAAACACCATATATTTT.

V is TRBV4-2 and J is TRBJ1-1; D perhaps matches TRBD1 (6 bases). Deletions cut 0 bases from V and 0 bases from J, with 11 bases between. CDR3 length: 16 amino acids. Germline CDR1 is LGHNA and CDR2 is YNFKEQ. The CDR3, as DNA: TGTGCCAGCAGCCAAGATCTGGGGGCGGTGAACACTGAAGCTTTCTTT. It is translated as CASSQDLGAVNTEAFF.

The gene calls are TRBV6-4 and TRBJ1-6; the D gene is possibly TRBD1 (5 bases). The germline gives CDR1 MRHNA, CDR2 SNTAGT. The CDR3 runs 15 residues. The V gene lost 6 bases and the J gene lost 6 bases, with 15 bases spanning the gap. CDR3 sequence: CASSSQRGGNSPLHF. The CDR3 DNA is TGTGCCAGCAGCTCCCAAAGGGGAGGTAATTCACCCCTCCACTTT.

The V call is TRBV9, the J call TRBJ2-1; 13 bases match TRBD2. Germline trimming cut 0 bases from V and 9 bases from J; bases unmatched to any gene: 3. The CDR3 is 15 residues long. CDR1 and CDR2 (germline): SGDLS, YYNGEE. The CDR3 region is CASSVETSGRSEQFF. CDR3 coding DNA: TGTGCCAGCAGCGTAGAGACTAGCGGGAGGTCTGAGCAGTTCTTC.

This chain links TRBV7-9 with TRBJ2-3; 7 bases agree with TRBD2. The CDR3 extends over 14 amino acids. Germline V gene data show CDR1 as SEHNR and CDR2 as FQNEAQ (reference sequence). The V segment lost 5 bases and the J segment 3 bases; nucleotides outside the gene matches: 5. CDR3 nucleotide sequence: TGTGCCAGCAGCCGCCGGGGGGTTACAGATACGCAGTATTTT. Its translation is CASSRRGVTDTQYF.

The rearrangement joins TRBV4-1 to TRBJ1-2; D is ambiguous. The germline V and J ends were trimmed by 2 bases and 0 bases, with 10 bases remaining between them. The CDR3 is made up of 15 amino acids. Germline V gives CDR1 MGHRA, CDR2 YSYEKL. The CDR3 region is CASSQPLSANYGYTF. DNA for the CDR3: TGCGCCAGCAGCCAACCACTGAGCGCTAACTATGGCTACACCTTC.

This clone was counted once. The chain recombines TRBV27 with TRBJ2-2, with D unclear. The germline CDR1 and CDR2 sequences are MNHEY and SMNVEV (reference sequence). This CDR3 spans 11 amino acids. V dropped 3 bases and J dropped 7 bases, with 3 bases sitting between them. The CDR3: CASSFHGELFF. Here the CDR3 DNA reads TGTGCCAGCAGTTTTCACGGGGAGCTGTTTTTT.

The chain joins TRBV7-9 to TRBJ1-1; maybe TRBD1 (5 bases). Trimming removed 5 bases at V and 7 bases at J, with 17 bases between. CDR1 is SEHNR, CDR2 FQNEAQ, per germline (reference sequence). CDR3 length: 14 amino acids. CDR3 coding DNA: TGTGCCAGCAGCCCCAGTCAGGGAGGGAGTGAAGCTTTCTTT. It is translated as CASSPSQGGSEAFF.

The chain combines TRBV5-1 with TRBJ2-7; 10 bases agree with TRBD2. Trimming took 1 base from V and 6 from J; bases not matched to a gene: 4. This CDR3 is built from 14 residues. Looked up from germline, CDR1 is SGHRS and CDR2 is YFSETQ. This chain's CDR3 is CASSLTSGTREQYF. In DNA, the CDR3 is TGCGCCAGCAGCTTGACTAGCGGGACTCGCGAGCAGTACTTC.

The chain has TRBV6-5 and TRBJ2-1; 12 nucleotides match TRBD1. The CDR3 has 14 amino acids. Germline trimming cut 5 bases from V and 15 bases from J; bases unmatched to any gene: 11. Germline CDR1 reads MNHEY; CDR2 reads SVGAGI. The CDR3 nucleotides read TGTGCCAGCAGTCCGCCCGGGACAGGGGGCATTAGGTTCTTC. Amino acid sequence: CASSPPGTGGIRFF.

The genes are TRBV6-1 and TRBJ2-1, with 8 bases matching TRBD2. The CDR3 totals 14 residues. The germline V gene has CDR1 MNHNS and CDR2 SASEGT. J lost 7 bases, V lost 8 bases, and 10 bases had no gene match. The CDR3 loop is CASSGAGVSNEQFF. The CDR3 bases are TGTGCCAGCTCAGGAGCGGGAGTTAGTAATGAGCAGTTCTTC.

The rearrangement joins TRBV18 to TRBJ1-5; D remains unclear. The CDR3 runs 13 residues. V shed 3 bases and J shed 1 base, with 4 bases lying between them. Germline CDR1 reads KGHSH; CDR2 reads LQKENI. In nucleotides, the CDR3 is TGTGCCAGCTCACCCCTCAGCAATCAGCCCCAGCATTTT. This translates into CASSPLSNQPQHF.

J is TRBJ2-1 and V is TRBV11-3, with D unresolved. Trimming cost V 11 bases and J 5 bases, with 22 bases left between them. The germline V gene has CDR1 SGHNT and CDR2 YENEEA. The CDR3 contains 15 residues. CDR3 in DNA: TGTGCCGGAAACTATTTACGGCCACCTAACAATGAGCAGTTCTTC. The encoded protein is CAGNYLRPPNNEQFF.

The V call is TRBV14, the J call TRBJ1-1; D uncertain. This CDR3 comprises 14 residues. Germline V gives CDR1 SGHDN, CDR2 FVKESK. The V gene lost 0 bases and the J gene lost 3 bases, with 8 bases spanning the gap. The chain's CDR3 is CASSQEQTYTEAFF. The CDR3 DNA reads TGTGCCAGCAGCCAAGAACAAACGTACACTGAAGCTTTCTTT.

This clone was picked up a small number of times. The chain carries TRBV6-1 and TRBJ2-7; possible D gene TRBD2, 6 bases. The CDR3 loop spans 13 amino acids. Germline CDR1 MNHNS, CDR2 SASEGT. Trimming removed 7 bases at V and 6 bases at J, with 16 bases between. CDR3 sequence: CASTTSRRSEQYF. CDR3 nucleotides: TGTGCCAGCACAACTAGCCGACGTTCCGAGCAGTACTTC.